Shown below are 24 T cell receptor beta chains from a single sample sequenced in a study of blood T cell repertoires in COVID-19. Data came from immunoSEQ multiplex PCR; TCRdb stores just in-frame clones and leaves some out. The sample lists 65,000 or so clones; more than 75% were seen once. Sequenced: peripheral blood. Receptors originate from a man aged 55 to 70 with acute or convalescent COVID-19.

In nucleotides, the CDR3 is TGTGCCAGCACAGGCAGGGCCCAACAAAACACCGGGGAGCTGTTTTTT. Translated: CASTGRAQQNTGELFF. The rearrangement links TRBV2 to TRBJ2-2; D is perhaps TRBD1 (5 bases). Germline CDR1 and CDR2: SNHLY and FYNNEI. The CDR3 is 16 amino acids. The V gene lost 7 bases and the J gene lost 2 bases, with 17 bases spanning the gap.

This clone showed up just a few times. V usage is TRBV7-2 and J usage is TRBJ1-1; 7 nucleotides line up with TRBD1. CDR1 and CDR2 (germline): SGHTA, FQGNSA. The CDR3 is 19 residues long. V shed 1 base and J 0 bases; nucleotides not matched to a gene: 14. This CDR3 reads CASSLVLARGSILNTEAFF. The CDR3 nucleotides read TGTGCCAGCAGCTTAGTCTTGGCCAGGGGGTCTATCTTGAACACTGAAGCTTTCTTT.

The chain is built from TRBV6-5 and TRBJ2-3, with D perhaps matching TRBD2 (6 bases). Germline V lookup: CDR1 MNHEY, CDR2 SVGAGI. The CDR3 totals 12 residues. Trimming removed 8 bases at V and 6 bases at J, with 12 bases between. The CDR3 protein is CASLRRDDTQYF. CDR3 nucleotides: TGTGCCAGCCTACGGCGGGACGATACGCAGTATTTT.

The CDR3 nucleotides are TGTGCCAGCAGCCCCCTCGGGGCCGGGGAGCTGTTTTTT. The encoded protein is CASSPLGAGELFF. V usage is TRBV11-2 and J usage is TRBJ2-2, with D possibly TRBD2 on 5 matching bases. Deletions cut 5 bases from V and 6 bases from J, with 10 bases between. The CDR3 is made up of 13 amino acids. Looked up from germline, CDR1 is SGHAT and CDR2 is FQNNGV.

CDR3 in DNA: TGCGCCAGCAGCTCCACCGCCCCTGGGACAGGGACGTATGGCTACACCTTC. Amino acids: CASSSTAPGTGTYGYTF. This rearrangement joins TRBV5-1 to TRBJ1-2; 9 bases agree with TRBD1. This CDR3 is built from 17 residues. In germline, CDR1 is SGHRS, CDR2 YFSETQ. The ends lost 3 bases at V and 5 bases at J; junction bases unmatched: 14.

This clone has a single count. The rearrangement uses TRBV1 and TRBJ1-4; the listed D gene, TRBD1, was not tested against the DNA. TRBV1 is designated a pseudogene. The CDR3 loop spans 22 amino acids. CDR3 in DNA: TGCACCAGCAGCCATCACCAAACCGATCCGGGACAGGACTCGTCCTCGAATGAAAAACTGTTTTTT. This translates into CTSSHHQTDPGQDSSSNEKLFF.

The chain recombines TRBV30 with TRBJ1-6; D perhaps matches TRBD1 (6 bases). Germline assignment: CDR1 GTSNPN and CDR2 SVGIG (reference sequence). The CDR3 extends over 14 amino acids. V shed 3 bases and J shed 7 bases, with 13 bases lying between them. The CDR3 DNA is TGTGCCTGGAGCATTGGGGGGGCGAATTCACCCCTCCACTTT. Translation: CAWSIGGANSPLHF.

The chain has TRBV27 and TRBJ1-1; a weak D match, TRBD1 (6 bases). The length of the CDR3 is 15 residues. Trimming stripped 6 bases from V and 4 bases from J, with 18 bases between. Germline V gene sequence: CDR1 MNHEY, CDR2 SMNVEV (reference sequence). CDR3 sequence reads: CASSPTSTGPTEAFF. CDR3 coding DNA: TGTGCCAGCAGCCCTACTTCCACAGGGCCCACTGAAGCTTTCTTT.

This rearrangement joins TRBV7-9 to TRBJ1-2, with 7 bases aligning to TRBD1. The ends lost 1 base at V and 5 bases at J; junction bases unmatched: 10. The CDR3 contains 16 residues. The germline V gene has CDR1 SEHNR and CDR2 FQNEAQ (reference sequence). CDR3 region: CASSLGPGRGRYGYTF. The CDR3 DNA reads TGTGCCAGCAGCTTAGGGCCAGGAAGGGGGCGGTATGGCTACACCTTC.

The chain couples TRBV5-1 to TRBJ2-2; 8 bases are shared with TRBD1. The CDR3 totals 16 residues. Germline values: CDR1 SGHRS, CDR2 YFSETQ. Trimming took 4 bases from V and 3 from J; bases not matched to a gene: 8. CDR3 DNA sequence: TGCGCCAGCAGCATTGGACAGGGAATATACACCGGGGAGCTGTTTTTT. It encodes CASSIGQGIYTGELFF.

The chain recombines TRBV10-3 with TRBJ2-7, with 11 nucleotides matching TRBD2. V gave up 9 bases and J gave up 6 bases; unmatched junction bases: 13. Germline lookup yields CDR1 ENHRY and CDR2 SYGVKD. This CDR3 is 15 amino acids long. The CDR3 region is CAIGTGTSGLIEQYF. The CDR3 DNA reads as TGTGCCATAGGAACCGGGACTAGCGGCCTCATCGAGCAGTACTTC.

A note on this clone: The same CDR3 also results from other DNA sequences found in this sample. The rearrangement uses TRBV5-1 and TRBJ1-6; 9 bases line up with TRBD1. The CDR3 covers 17 residues. The junction had 10 bases not matched to a gene; V was cut back by 2 bases and J by 7 bases. Germline V gene sequence: CDR1 SGHRS, CDR2 YFSETQ. CDR3 in DNA: TGCGCCAGCAGCTTAACCCCGGGACAGGGAAGGAATTCACCCCTCCACTTT. The encoded protein is CASSLTPGQGRNSPLHF.

The rearrangement links TRBV27 to TRBJ1-1, with D possibly TRBD1 on 5 matching bases. This CDR3 region has 13 residues. Looked up from germline, CDR1 is MNHEY and CDR2 is SMNVEV (reference sequence). The V end lost 3 bases, the J end lost 7 bases, and 12 bases lay between the germline ends. CDR3 protein: CASSLQGTFEAFF. As DNA, the CDR3 is TGTGCCAGCAGTTTGCAGGGAACGTTTGAAGCTTTCTTT.

V is TRBV24-1 and J is TRBJ2-3; 9 bases are a match to TRBD1. V shed 6 bases, J shed 2 bases, and the junction held 8 bases outside the gene matches. Germline CDR1 KGHDR, CDR2 SFDVKD. CDR3 length: 16 residues. The CDR3 spells CATSQPGTGHTDTQYF. CDR3 DNA sequence: TGTGCCACCAGTCAACCCGGGACAGGGCACACAGATACGCAGTATTTT.

This chain uses TRBV25-1 with TRBJ2-7; a weak D match, TRBD1 (5 bases). V gave up 5 bases and J gave up 4 bases, with 12 bases separating them. CDR1 is MGHDK, CDR2 SYGVNS, per germline. The CDR3 extends over 13 amino acids. CDR3 coding DNA: TGTGCCAGCAGTACCCTAGACAGATACGAGCAGTACTTC. Its translation: CASSTLDRYEQYF.

The chain employs TRBV27 and TRBJ2-3, with 9 bases identical to TRBD1. The germline V gene encodes CDR1 MNHEY and CDR2 SMNVEV (reference sequence). The CDR3 extends over 15 amino acids. J lost 5 bases, V lost 2 bases, and 5 bases had no gene match. The CDR3 coding sequence is TGTGCCAGCAGTTTAGGGACAGGGCGCAAAGATACGCAGTATTTT. Translating gives CASSLGTGRKDTQYF.

In this sample, this clone turned up a few times. This chain joins TRBV9 and TRBJ1-1; 10 nucleotides agree with TRBD1. Germline values: CDR1 SGDLS, CDR2 YYNGEE. After removal of 1 base from V and 3 bases from J, the junction contained 12 bases not matched to a gene. CDR3 size: 18 residues. CDR3 region: CASSVITGTGVSHTEAFF. The CDR3 DNA follows: TGTGCCAGCAGCGTAATAACCGGGACAGGGGTTTCTCACACTGAAGCTTTCTTT.

The V call is TRBV5-1, the J call TRBJ1-6; D not certain. V lost 4 bases and J lost 8, with 7 bases in between. Germline V gene lookup returns CDR1 SGHRS and CDR2 YFSETQ. The CDR3 length is 12 residues. The CDR3 loop is CASSDTYSPLHF. CDR3 sequence (DNA): TGCGCCAGCAGCGACACATATTCACCCCTCCACTTT.

V and J are TRBV10-1 and TRBJ1-5; D remains unclear. Trimming stripped 10 bases from V and 0 bases from J, with 13 bases between. The CDR3 has 14 amino acids. Germline CDR1 reads WNHNN; CDR2 reads SYGVQD (reference sequence). The CDR3 coding sequence is TGCGCCATCCGGGTCCACGATAGCAATCAGCCCCAGCATTTT. It codes for CAIRVHDSNQPQHF.

CDR3 sequence: CASSSWDNQNIQYF. CDR3 bases: TGTGCCAGCAGTTCCTGGGACAACCAAAACATTCAGTACTTC. The rearrangement joins TRBV6-5 to TRBJ2-4, with a weak D call TRBD1 (6 bases). This CDR3 contains 14 residues. V was shortened by 4 bases and J by 5 bases, with 12 bases between the two germline ends. The germline gives CDR1 MNHEY, CDR2 SVGAGI.

In this sample, this clone turned up once. This chain joins TRBV24-1 and TRBJ2-1; D is unclear. Trimming stripped 3 bases from V and 2 bases from J, with 7 bases between. The germline gives CDR1 KGHDR, CDR2 SFDVKD. This CDR3 is 14 amino acids long. CDR3 nucleotide sequence: TGTGCCACCAGTGATACAGAACCCTACAATGAGCAGTTCTTC. This sequence encodes CATSDTEPYNEQFF.

This chain uses TRBV27 with TRBJ1-1, with 8 bases matching TRBD1. The trim removed 4 bases at V and 0 bases at J, leaving 10 bases unmatched. Germline V lookup: CDR1 MNHEY, CDR2 SMNVEV (reference sequence). The CDR3 length is 17 residues. CDR3 DNA sequence: TGTGCCAGCAGTTATGACAGGGGATATGGGATGAACACTGAAGCTTTCTTT. This gives the protein CASSYDRGYGMNTEAFF.

V and J are TRBV24-1 and TRBJ2-1; the D is unclear. The CDR3 is made up of 12 amino acids. V lost 4 bases and J lost 5, with 5 bases in between. Germline assignment: CDR1 KGHDR and CDR2 SFDVKD. In DNA, the CDR3 is TGTGCCACCAGTGACAGGAACAATGAGCAGTTCTTC. It codes for CATSDRNNEQFF.

The rearrangement uses TRBV15 and TRBJ1-5; possible D gene TRBD1, 6 bases. Germline V gives CDR1 LNHNV, CDR2 YYDKDF (reference sequence). This CDR3 region has 16 residues. The V end was cut by 0 bases, the J end by 6 bases, with 15 bases between. The DNA for the CDR3 is TGTGCCACCAGCAGAGATATCGGGGGGGCTGGTCAGCCCCAGCATTTT. It is translated as CATSRDIGGAGQPQHF.